Shown below are 3 T cell receptor beta chains from a single sample sequenced in a study of cytomegalovirus exposure and HLA in healthy donors. Assay used: immunoSEQ multiplex PCR; TCRdb lists only in-frame clones, some missing. The sample consists of tens of thousands of clones, approximately 95% of them appearing once. The sample was PBMCs. The receptors shown here come from a woman between 18 and 29 years old in good health and CMV-seronegative.

V usage is TRBV4-1 and J usage is TRBJ2-1; TRBD1 agrees at 8 bases. J lost 6 bases, V lost 0 bases, and 1 base had no gene match. The CDR3 sequence is 14 residues long. The V gene's germline CDR1 is MGHRA and CDR2 YSYEKL. The CDR3 protein is CASSQEDRANEQFF. The CDR3 bases are TGCGCCAGCAGCCAAGAGGACAGGGCCAATGAGCAGTTCTTC.

This chain uses TRBV9 with TRBJ2-7; 7 positions match TRBD2. The CDR3 is made up of 15 amino acids. Per germline, CDR1 SGDLS and CDR2 YYNGEE. V trimming: 3 bases; J trimming: 0 bases; junction bases outside the gene matches: 6. The CDR3 DNA sequence: TGTGCCAGCAGCGCCTTTAGCGGGCCCTCCTACGAGCAGTACTTC. It encodes CASSAFSGPSYEQYF.

The chain links TRBV7-8 to TRBJ1-1, with 7 bases fitting TRBD1. The V gene's germline CDR1 is SGHVS and CDR2 FQNEAQ. The CDR3 runs 18 residues. The V and J ends lost 6 bases and 0 bases, in that order; junction bases with no gene match: 16. The CDR3: CASSFLQGVSTMNTEAFF. The CDR3 nucleotides read TGTGCCAGCAGTTTCCTTCAGGGGGTCTCTACCATGAACACTGAAGCTTTCTTT.